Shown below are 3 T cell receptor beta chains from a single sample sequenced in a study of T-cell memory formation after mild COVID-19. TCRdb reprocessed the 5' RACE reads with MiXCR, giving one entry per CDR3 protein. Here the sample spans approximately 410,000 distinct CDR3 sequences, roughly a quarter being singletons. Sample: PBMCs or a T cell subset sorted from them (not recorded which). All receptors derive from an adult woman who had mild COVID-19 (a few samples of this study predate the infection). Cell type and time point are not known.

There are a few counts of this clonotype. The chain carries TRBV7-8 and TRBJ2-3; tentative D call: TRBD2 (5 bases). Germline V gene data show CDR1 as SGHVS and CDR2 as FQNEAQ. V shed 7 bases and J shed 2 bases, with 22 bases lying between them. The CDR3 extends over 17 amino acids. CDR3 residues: CASNSRSPWTATDTQYF. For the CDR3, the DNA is TGTGCCAGCAACTCCCGGTCCCCATGGACTGCCACAGATACGCAGTATTTT.

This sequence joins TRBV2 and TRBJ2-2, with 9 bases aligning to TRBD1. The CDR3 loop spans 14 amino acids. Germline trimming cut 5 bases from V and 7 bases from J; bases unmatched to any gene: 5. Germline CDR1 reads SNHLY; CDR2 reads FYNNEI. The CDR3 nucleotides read TGTGCCAGCAGTATAACAGGGGGCTTCGGGGAGCTGTTTTTT. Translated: CASSITGGFGELFF.

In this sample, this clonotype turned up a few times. CDR3 in DNA: TGTGCCAGCAGCTTATCTTTTCGAGGGACAGATACGCAGTATTTT. Translated: CASSLSFRGTDTQYF. The chain is built from TRBV11-2 and TRBJ2-3, with D tentatively TRBD2 (5 bases). CDR1 SGHAT and CDR2 FQNNGV come from the germline V gene. The CDR3 runs 15 residues. V gave up 2 bases and J gave up 3 bases, with 12 bases separating them.